A selection of T cell receptor beta chains follows, all from one sample in a study of CD8 T cells in ankylosing spondylitis. TCRdb recomputed calls from the 5' RACE reads with MiXCR, one row per CDR3 protein. The table includes 150,000 to 200,000 distinct CDR3 sequences, about a sixth detected once. Source material: blood, either unsorted or a sorted T cell fraction (not recorded which). These receptors all stem from a male donor with ankylosing spondylitis or in good health (not recorded which). Each CDR3 is given with its conserved first and last residue. D genes are given only for firm matches. For some rows the clone size is stated as once, few or many, or as a class when expanded; others skip it.

clone_size: many
v_call: TRBV14
d_call: TRBD2
j_call: TRBJ2-3
cdr3_aa: CASSQFQGLAEDTQYF
cdr3_nt: TGTGCCAGCAGCCAATTCCAAGGACTAGCAGAAGATACGCAGTATTTT

clone_size: NA
v_call: TRBV25-1
d_call: NA
j_call: TRBJ2-4
cdr3_aa: CASSTPLAKAKNIQYF
cdr3_nt: TGTGCCAGCAGTACCCCTCTTGCGAAAGCCAAAAACATTCAGTACTTC

clone_size: NA
v_call: TRBV20-1
d_call: NA
j_call: TRBJ1-1
cdr3_aa: CSARGPGATEAFF
cdr3_nt: TGCAGTGCTAGGGGGCCGGGGGCGACTGAAGCTTTCTTT

clone_size: many
v_call: TRBV20-1
d_call: NA
j_call: TRBJ2-1
cdr3_aa: CSARGSSAYNEQFF
cdr3_nt: TGCAGTGCTAGGGGTAGTAGCGCTTACAATGAGCAGTTCTTC

clone_size: many
v_call: TRBV29-1
d_call: TRBD1
j_call: TRBJ1-1
cdr3_aa: CSVDRANTEAFF
cdr3_nt: TGCAGCGTGGACAGGGCGAACACTGAAGCTTTCTTT

clone_size: NA
v_call: TRBV5-1
d_call: TRBD2
j_call: TRBJ2-2
cdr3_aa: CASSGLAGVGTGELFF
cdr3_nt: TGCGCCAGCAGCGGATTAGCGGGAGTGGGCACCGGGGAGCTGTTTTTT

clone_size: many
v_call: TRBV7-8
d_call: TRBD1
j_call: TRBJ1-5
cdr3_aa: CASSLGQGAGQPQHF
cdr3_nt: TGTGCCAGCAGCTTAGGACAGGGGGCCGGTCAGCCCCAGCATTTT

clone_size: many
v_call: TRBV20-1
d_call: NA
j_call: TRBJ2-2
cdr3_aa: CSARDNSGELFF
cdr3_nt: TGCAGTGCTAGAGACAACAGCGGGGAGCTGTTTTTT

clone_size: many
v_call: TRBV5-6
d_call: NA
j_call: TRBJ2-1
cdr3_aa: CASSLGLADANEQFF
cdr3_nt: TGTGCCAGCAGCTTGGGGCTAGCTGATGCCAATGAGCAGTTCTTC

clone_size: many
v_call: TRBV24-1
d_call: NA
j_call: TRBJ2-7
cdr3_aa: CATSDGSPRARF
cdr3_nt: TGTGCCACCAGTGATGGGTCTCCCCGGGCTCGCTTC

clone_size: many
v_call: TRBV28
d_call: NA
j_call: TRBJ1-1
cdr3_aa: CASTSGVTEAFF
cdr3_nt: TGTGCCAGCACTTCGGGGGTCACTGAAGCTTTCTTT

clone_size: many
v_call: TRBV7-7
d_call: NA
j_call: TRBJ2-7
cdr3_aa: CASSLGENYEQYF
cdr3_nt: TGTGCCAGCAGCTTAGGGGAAAATTACGAGCAGTACTTC

clone_size: NA
v_call: TRBV7-9
d_call: NA
j_call: TRBJ2-3
cdr3_aa: CASSLGLGNTDTQYF
cdr3_nt: TGTGCCAGCAGCTTAGGTCTCGGCAACACAGATACGCAGTATTTT

clone_size: NA
v_call: TRBV27
d_call: TRBD1
j_call: TRBJ2-7
cdr3_aa: CASKTGAYEQYF
cdr3_nt: TGTGCCAGCAAAACAGGGGCGTACGAGCAGTACTTC

clone_size: NA
v_call: TRBV5-1
d_call: NA
j_call: TRBJ1-2
cdr3_aa: CASSYARGIVNYGYTF
cdr3_nt: TGCGCCAGCAGCTATGCCCGGGGAATCGTCAACTATGGCTACACCTTC

clone_size: many
v_call: TRBV24-1
d_call: NA
j_call: TRBJ2-2
cdr3_aa: CATSVKGTGELFF
cdr3_nt: TGTGCCACCAGTGTGAAGGGGACCGGGGAGCTGTTTTTT

clone_size: few
v_call: TRBV19
d_call: NA
j_call: TRBJ1-5
cdr3_aa: CASSTLGGSNQPQHF
cdr3_nt: TGTGCCAGTAGTACCTTGGGAGGTAGCAATCAGCCCCAGCATTTT

clone_size: few
v_call: TRBV4-2
d_call: NA
j_call: TRBJ2-7
cdr3_aa: CASSQPTDPSYEQYF
cdr3_nt: TGTGCCAGCAGCCAGCCGACAGATCCATCCTACGAGCAGTACTTC

clone_size: many
v_call: TRBV29-1
d_call: NA
j_call: TRBJ1-2
cdr3_aa: CSVEPGDPNYGYTF
cdr3_nt: TGCAGCGTTGAACCAGGGGATCCTAACTATGGCTACACCTTC

clone_size: many
v_call: TRBV5-1
d_call: TRBD2
j_call: TRBJ2-3
cdr3_aa: CASSFGRVGSDTQYF
cdr3_nt: TGCGCCAGCAGCTTTGGGAGGGTTGGCTCAGATACGCAGTATTTT

clone_size: NA
v_call: TRBV29-1
d_call: NA
j_call: TRBJ2-7
cdr3_aa: CSVEAGTGVEQYF
cdr3_nt: TGCAGCGTTGAAGCCGGTACGGGAGTCGAGCAGTACTTC

clone_size: many
v_call: TRBV2
d_call: NA
j_call: TRBJ1-3
cdr3_aa: CASKIPGSSGNTIYF
cdr3_nt: TGTGCCAGCAAGATTCCAGGGAGCTCTGGAAACACCATATATTTT

clone_size: NA
v_call: TRBV4-2
d_call: NA
j_call: TRBJ2-2
cdr3_aa: CASNTGGTNTGELFF
cdr3_nt: TGTGCCAGCAACACTGGGGGAACGAACACCGGGGAGCTGTTTTTT

clone_size: few
v_call: TRBV6-4
d_call: TRBD1
j_call: TRBJ2-3
cdr3_aa: CASSRDRESDTQYF
cdr3_nt: TGTGCCAGCAGTAGGGACAGGGAATCAGATACGCAGTATTTT

clone_size: few
v_call: TRBV14
d_call: NA
j_call: TRBJ1-1
cdr3_aa: CASSQRHLLDTEAFF
cdr3_nt: TGTGCCAGCAGCCAAAGGCATCTCCTAGACACTGAAGCTTTCTTT

clone_size: many
v_call: TRBV6-1
d_call: NA
j_call: TRBJ2-2
cdr3_aa: CASSPGDPRGELFF
cdr3_nt: TGTGCCAGCAGCCCAGGGGACCCCAGGGGGGAGCTGTTTTTT

clone_size: NA
v_call: TRBV4-1
d_call: NA
j_call: TRBJ2-1
cdr3_aa: CASSQVGYILGEQFF
cdr3_nt: TGCGCCAGCAGCCAAGTCGGTTACATTTTAGGGGAGCAGTTCTTC

clone_size: many
v_call: TRBV28
d_call: NA
j_call: TRBJ2-3
cdr3_aa: CASTPHTDTQYF
cdr3_nt: TGTGCCAGCACCCCTCACACAGATACGCAGTATTTT

clone_size: few
v_call: TRBV2
d_call: NA
j_call: TRBJ1-4
cdr3_aa: CASSEVSRSNEKLFF
cdr3_nt: TGTGCCAGCAGTGAAGTGAGCAGGAGTAATGAAAAACTGTTTTTT

clone_size: NA
v_call: TRBV21-1
d_call: NA
j_call: TRBJ1-3
cdr3_aa: CASRKIRGSGGTGNTIYF
cdr3_nt: TGTGCCAGCAGGAAAATTAGGGGTTCAGGGGGGACTGGAAACACCATATATTTT

clone_size: few
v_call: TRBV3-1
d_call: NA
j_call: TRBJ2-5
cdr3_aa: CASSPLPQETQYF
cdr3_nt: TGTGCCAGCAGCCCACTCCCCCAAGAGACCCAGTACTTC

clone_size: many
v_call: TRBV5-1
d_call: TRBD2
j_call: TRBJ2-5
cdr3_aa: CASSITGTSGSGQETQYF
cdr3_nt: TGCGCCAGCAGCATCACCGGGACTAGCGGGAGTGGGCAAGAGACCCAGTACTTC

clone_size: few
v_call: TRBV3-1
d_call: TRBD1
j_call: TRBJ1-2
cdr3_aa: CASSPRINRGWDYGYTF
cdr3_nt: TGTGCCAGCAGCCCAAGGATTAACAGGGGCTGGGACTATGGCTACACCTTC

clone_size: many
v_call: TRBV5-1
d_call: NA
j_call: TRBJ2-1
cdr3_aa: CASSSDRDYNEQFF
cdr3_nt: TGCGCCAGCAGCTCGGACAGAGACTACAATGAGCAGTTCTTC

clone_size: NA
v_call: TRBV7-6
d_call: TRBD1
j_call: TRBJ1-1
cdr3_aa: CASIGGQGGTEAFF
cdr3_nt: TGTGCCAGCATCGGGGGACAGGGCGGGACTGAAGCTTTCTTT

clone_size: NA
v_call: TRBV7-2
d_call: NA
j_call: TRBJ2-1
cdr3_aa: CASSLGTVKQFF
cdr3_nt: TGTGCCAGCAGCTTAGGCACAGTAAAGCAGTTCTTC

clone_size: many
v_call: TRBV20-1
d_call: NA
j_call: TRBJ1-2
cdr3_aa: CSASPGGGDNGYTF
cdr3_nt: TGCAGTGCTAGCCCGGGTGGAGGGGATAACGGCTACACCTTC

clone_size: few
v_call: TRBV29-1
d_call: NA
j_call: TRBJ2-1
cdr3_aa: CSVEWSSASSYNEQFF
cdr3_nt: TGCAGCGTTGAATGGTCATCGGCTAGCTCCTACAATGAGCAGTTCTTC

clone_size: many
v_call: TRBV5-5
d_call: TRBD1
j_call: TRBJ2-4
cdr3_aa: CASSYGTGYKNIQYF
cdr3_nt: TGTGCCAGCAGCTATGGGACAGGGTACAAAAACATTCAGTACTTC

clone_size: many
v_call: TRBV5-1
d_call: TRBD1
j_call: TRBJ2-1
cdr3_aa: CASSLWDSTYNEQFF
cdr3_nt: TGCGCCAGCAGCTTGTGGGACAGTACCTACAATGAGCAGTTCTTC

clone_size: many
v_call: TRBV5-1
d_call: NA
j_call: TRBJ1-1
cdr3_aa: CASSSLLEGLNTEAFF
cdr3_nt: TGCGCCAGCAGCTCCCTATTAGAGGGCTTGAACACTGAAGCTTTCTTT

clone_size: many
v_call: TRBV5-1
d_call: TRBD2
j_call: TRBJ2-7
cdr3_aa: CASNLAGVDYEQYF
cdr3_nt: TGCGCCAGCAATTTAGCGGGAGTAGACTACGAGCAGTACTTC

clone_size: NA
v_call: TRBV7-2
d_call: NA
j_call: TRBJ1-1
cdr3_aa: CASSLGPSIEAFF
cdr3_nt: TGTGCCAGCAGCTTAGGCCCCAGTATTGAAGCTTTCTTT

clone_size: few
v_call: TRBV7-1
d_call: TRBD2
j_call: TRBJ2-2
cdr3_aa: CASSPSGSSTGELFF
cdr3_nt: TGTGCCAGCAGCCCCAGCGGGAGCAGCACCGGGGAGCTGTTTTTT

clone_size: many
v_call: TRBV5-1
d_call: TRBD1
j_call: TRBJ2-6
cdr3_aa: CASSWGQLSGANVLTF
cdr3_nt: TGCGCCAGCAGCTGGGGACAGTTATCTGGGGCCAACGTCCTGACTTTC

clone_size: many
v_call: TRBV5-1
d_call: NA
j_call: TRBJ2-7
cdr3_aa: CASSLVSGSPYEQYF
cdr3_nt: TGCGCCAGCAGCTTGGTCTCGGGATCCCCCTACGAGCAGTACTTC

clone_size: many
v_call: TRBV27
d_call: NA
j_call: TRBJ1-5
cdr3_aa: CASSLSGGPQPQHF
cdr3_nt: TGTGCCAGCAGTTTATCTGGGGGGCCTCAGCCCCAGCATTTT

clone_size: many
v_call: TRBV6-1
d_call: NA
j_call: TRBJ2-3
cdr3_aa: CASSEQESSTDTQYF
cdr3_nt: TGTGCCAGCAGTGAACAGGAGTCTAGCACAGATACGCAGTATTTT